This T cell receptor beta chain originates from a study of shared clonotypes between healthy human individuals. Study as a whole: Donors, aged 18 to 49, were a couple of women and a few men. Study findings and constraints: Naive CD4 clonotypes overlapped across a few donors at roughly 5%. All-four-donor shared clonotypes had higher generation probabilities than non-shared clonotypes did.

Replicate PCRs for sorted subsets used 200 ng DNA; this equaled 25,000 to 35,000 T cell genomes. The protocol was immunoSEQ multiplex PCR, while the TCRdb copy is restricted to in-frame clones and leaves out a portion. Of more than 2 million clones detected, about 95% appear once; the ten largest clones hold about 1.1%. Cells designated naive CD8 were CD45RO-negative and were positively selected for CCR7, with terminally differentiated effector memory CD45RA+ cells excluded. The CDR3 contains 13 residues. Germline CDR1 and CDR2: KGHSH and LQKENI. V shed 2 bases and J 6 bases; nucleotides not matched to a gene: 4. A note on this clone: Its antigen remains unknown.

The sequence was obtained from a man younger than 35 in good health. The sample consisted of naive CD8+ T cells sorted from blood. The chain employs TRBV18 and TRBJ2-7; TRBD2 matches 7 bases. CDR3 bases: TGTGCCAGCTCACCAACTTCGGGGGGCGAGCAGTACTTC. Its protein is CASSPTSGGEQYF.